The 25 T cell receptor beta chains listed next were all sequenced from one sample in a study of T cells after yellow fever vaccination. TCRdb ran MiXCR on the 5' RACE reads and lists one entry per CDR3 protein. The table has some 250,000 distinct CDR3 sequences, 6.9% seen once. The sequencing used CD4+ T cells sorted from PBMCs, collected 15 days after the yellow fever booster vaccination. The source is a man younger than 40 who received the YFV17D yellow fever vaccine.

This clonotype appeared a few times. The chain is built from TRBV11-2 and TRBJ2-7, with 14 nucleotides matching TRBD2. Trimming at V came to 5 bases and at J to 2 bases, leaving 14 bases not matched to a gene. This CDR3 contains 19 residues. Germline loops: CDR1 SGHAT, CDR2 FQNNGV. Here the CDR3 DNA reads TGTGCCAGCAGCGGATCGTCCGGGACTAGCGGGGGTTCGACCTACGAGCAGTACTTC. It codes for CASSGSSGTSGGSTYEQYF.

This clonotype was picked up a small number of times. This chain connects TRBV6-1 to TRBJ2-1, with a weak D call TRBD2 (5 bases). V was shortened by 6 bases and J by 11 bases, with 17 bases between the two germline ends. CDR3 length: 13 residues. CDR1 and CDR2 from the germline V gene are MNHNS and SASEGT. The CDR3 DNA reads as TGTGCCAGCAGCCCGACGGGATATGCGAAGCAGTTCTTC. Its protein is CASSPTGYAKQFF.

This clonotype was detected many times. This chain uses TRBV12-3 or TRBV12-4 with TRBJ2-7; possibly TRBD2 for D (6 bases). The ends were cut back, 8 bases at V and 1 base at J, with 9 bases in the middle. There are 12 residues in the CDR3. For the CDR3, the DNA is TGTGCCAGCGGCGGGACGTCCTACGAGCAGTACTTC. Protein: CASGGTSYEQYF.

This clonotype came up a few times. The chain recombines TRBV6-2 or TRBV6-3 with TRBJ2-1, with a possible D match to TRBD2 (5 bases). Deletions cut 4 bases from V and 0 bases from J, with 10 bases between. This CDR3 contains 15 residues. Germline CDR1 is MNHEY and CDR2 is SVGEGT. The CDR3 here is CASSLRASSYNEQFF. In nucleotides, the CDR3 is TGTGCCAGCAGTTTGCGGGCGAGCTCCTACAATGAGCAGTTCTTC.

The chain carries TRBV5-1 and TRBJ2-3; a weak D match, TRBD2 (5 bases). Trimming removed 0 bases at V and 0 bases at J, with 11 bases between. The CDR3 is made up of 16 amino acids. Germline CDR1 and CDR2: SGHRS and YFSETQ. CDR3 sequence reads: CASSLAGLTSTDTQYF. Written as DNA, the CDR3 is TGCGCCAGCAGCTTGGCCGGACTGACAAGCACAGATACGCAGTATTTT.

This clonotype was seen a few times. The chain uses TRBV10-2 and TRBJ2-2, with unresolved D. V was pared by 8 bases and J by 7 bases, with 14 bases between. The CDR3 length is 13 residues. CDR1 WSHSY and CDR2 SAAADI come from the germline V gene. CDR3 protein: CASHLTLYGELFF. Here the CDR3 DNA reads TGCGCCAGCCACCTTACTCTCTACGGGGAGCTGTTTTTT.

In its sample, this clonotype was seen a few times. The V gene is TRBV7-2, the J gene TRBJ2-7; D may be TRBD1 or TRBD2 (5 bases each). V dropped 5 bases and J dropped 4 bases, with 15 bases sitting between them. This CDR3 spans 14 amino acids. Germline CDR1 SGHTA, CDR2 FQGNSA. This chain's CDR3 is CASSPAGGGYEQYF. DNA for the CDR3: TGTGCCAGCAGCCCTGCCGGTGGGGGTTACGAGCAGTACTTC.

The V call is TRBV7-9, the J call TRBJ2-1, with 10 bases matching TRBD2. CDR1 is SEHNR, CDR2 FQNEAQ, per germline (reference sequence). V shed 8 bases and J 10 bases; nucleotides not matched to a gene: 8. The CDR3 is 13 amino acids. In nucleotides, the CDR3 is TGTGCCAGCCGGGCTAGCGGGAGTGGGGAGCAGTTCTTC. Its protein product is CASRASGSGEQFF.

The chain carries TRBV18 and TRBJ2-1; D gene ambiguous. The V gene lost 0 bases and the J gene lost 6 bases, with 12 bases spanning the gap. Germline V gene lookup returns CDR1 KGHSH and CDR2 LQKENI. The length of the CDR3 is 15 residues. The CDR3 loop is CASSPPTGTINEQFF. The CDR3 DNA follows: TGTGCCAGCTCACCACCGACGGGCACTATCAATGAGCAGTTCTTC.

This clonotype was seen repeatedly, ten times or more. V usage is TRBV20-1 and J usage is TRBJ2-7; D may correspond to TRBD1 or TRBD2 (5 bases each). Germline-derived CDR1 and CDR2 are DFQATT and SNEGSKA (reference sequence). This CDR3 region has 13 residues. V was clipped by 3 bases and J by 6 bases, with 15 bases between them. CDR3: CSASSLSGGEQYF. CDR3 sequence (DNA): TGCAGTGCTAGTTCTCTGTCTGGGGGCGAGCAGTACTTC.

The chain couples TRBV5-1 to TRBJ2-5; the D call may be TRBD1 or TRBD2 (5 bases each). The ends were cut back, 0 bases at V and 10 bases at J, with 10 bases in the middle. The CDR3 extends over 12 amino acids. Germline-derived CDR1 and CDR2 are SGHRS and YFSETQ. The CDR3 DNA reads as TGCGCCAGCAGCTTGGCCATGGGGGACCAGTACTTC. Amino acid sequence: CASSLAMGDQYF.

This clonotype appeared many times. This rearrangement joins TRBV28 to TRBJ2-1; 7 bases line up with TRBD1. Looked up from germline, CDR1 is MDHEN and CDR2 is SYDVKM. Losses at the gene ends were 6 bases for V and 8 bases for J; bases not matched to a gene: 1. This CDR3 contains 11 residues. The CDR3 coding sequence is TGTGCCAGCAGGACAGGGCATGAGCAGTTCTTC. This gives the protein CASRTGHEQFF.

There are a few counts of this clonotype. The V and J genes are TRBV29-1 and TRBJ2-3; D unresolved. The CDR3 runs to 10 residues. The ends were cut back, 5 bases at V and 10 bases at J, with 10 bases in the middle. CDR1 is SQVTM and CDR2 is ANQGSEA in the germline V gene. CDR3: CSVRDVAQYF. The CDR3 DNA reads as TGCAGCGTTCGAGACGTGGCGCAGTATTTT.

This chain uses TRBV29-1 with TRBJ2-5; D not certain. This CDR3 has 12 residues. Trimming removed 4 bases at V and 5 bases at J, with 11 bases between. Germline lookup yields CDR1 SQVTM and CDR2 ANQGSEA. The CDR3 region is CSVGVLGETQYF. CDR3 in DNA: TGCAGCGTTGGGGTTCTGGGGGAGACCCAGTACTTC.

This clonotype came up many times. This chain joins TRBV3-1 and TRBJ2-1; the match to TRBD2 covers 10 bases. The CDR3 totals 18 residues. With V trimmed by 8 bases and J by 2 bases, 15 bases remained unmatched. Germline V CDR1 and CDR2: LGHDT, YNNKEL (reference sequence). CDR3 residues: CASSSFATSGLTYNEQFF. The CDR3 bases are TGTGCCAGCTCCTCCTTTGCGACTAGCGGGCTGACCTACAATGAGCAGTTCTTC.

This clonotype was detected a few times. The V gene is TRBV20-1, the J gene TRBJ2-7; D perhaps matches TRBD2 (5 bases). The ends were cut back, 5 bases at V and 5 bases at J, with 19 bases in the middle. Per germline, CDR1 DFQATT and CDR2 SNEGSKA (reference sequence). The CDR3 is 14 amino acids. CDR3 in DNA: TGCAGTGCTCCGAATCCCGGGGTTAGCAACGAGCAGTACTTC. It translates to CSAPNPGVSNEQYF.

This clonotype came up many times. The rearrangement joins TRBV5-1 to TRBJ2-2, with 8 bases lining up with TRBD2. The junction had 4 bases not matched to a gene; V was cut back by 4 bases and J by 2 bases. Germline lookup yields CDR1 SGHRS and CDR2 YFSETQ. The CDR3 totals 15 residues. CDR3 bases: TGCGCCAGCAGCCGGAGCGGGAGAAACACCGGGGAGCTGTTTTTT. As protein: CASSRSGRNTGELFF.

This clonotype was picked up one time. A much larger clone lies one base from this, so it may be a read error. This chain uses TRBV29-1 with TRBJ1-3; D gene uncertain. Per the germline V gene, CDR1 is SQVTM and CDR2 is ANQGSEA. The CDR3 loop spans 12 amino acids. CDR3 sequence (DNA): TGCAGCGTTGTTTCATCCGGAAACAACATATATTTT. Translation: CSVVSSGNNIYF.

In this sample, this clonotype turned up a few times. The CDR3 bases are TGTGCCAGTAGTACCTGGACTGGTACCTACGAGCAGTACTTC. Its translation is CASSTWTGTYEQYF. The gene calls are TRBV19 and TRBJ2-7, with D perhaps matching TRBD2 (5 bases). Per the germline V gene, CDR1 is LNHDA and CDR2 is SQIVND (reference sequence). The CDR3 has 14 amino acids. V lost 4 bases, J lost 2 bases, and 12 bases lay in between.

This clonotype showed up just a few times. The chain uses TRBV19 and TRBJ1-5; perhaps TRBD1 as D (6 bases). The V gene's germline CDR1 is LNHDA and CDR2 SQIVND (reference sequence). The CDR3 has 15 amino acids. The ends were cut back, 2 bases at V and 7 bases at J, with 15 bases in the middle. Here the CDR3 reads CASSIIRTEKQPQHF. The DNA for the CDR3 is TGTGCCAGTAGTATAATTCGGACAGAAAAACAGCCCCAGCATTTT.

This clonotype has more than one count but fewer than ten. This chain joins TRBV5-1 and TRBJ1-5; D call uncertain. The V and J ends lost 5 bases and 2 bases respectively, with 8 bases between them. The CDR3 is 13 residues long. Per germline, CDR1 SGHRS and CDR2 YFSETQ. The CDR3 nucleotides read TGCGCCAGCAGTATCGATGGCAATCAGCCCCAGCATTTT. This sequence encodes CASSIDGNQPQHF. Full variable domain (remainder filled in from reference TRBV5-1 and TRBJ1-5): KAGVTQTPRYLIKTRGQQVTLSCSPISGHRSVSWYQQTPGQGLQFLFEYFSETQRNKGNFPGRFSGRQFSNSRSEMNVSTLELGDSALYLCASSIDGNQPQHFGDGTRLSIL.

This clonotype occurred many times. The gene calls are TRBV9 and TRBJ1-1; 9 bases are a match to TRBD1. V was pared by 2 bases and J by 3 bases, with 5 bases of the junction left unmatched. Germline V gene lookup returns CDR1 SGDLS and CDR2 YYNGEE. The CDR3 is 15 residues long. CDR3 sequence (DNA): TGTGCCAGCAGCGTTCGGACAGGGGCGGACACTGAAGCTTTCTTT. It is translated as CASSVRTGADTEAFF.

The chain joins TRBV19 to TRBJ2-1; weak D call: TRBD2 (6 bases). The CDR3 is 13 amino acids. V was cut by 6 bases and J by 7 bases, with 13 bases left in between. Germline V gives CDR1 LNHDA, CDR2 SQIVND (reference sequence). CDR3 in amino acids: CASRVGGGNEQFF. CDR3 nucleotides: TGTGCCAGTAGGGTGGGAGGTGGTAATGAGCAGTTCTTC.

The chain combines TRBV3-1 with TRBJ1-4; D is ambiguous. Trimming removed 0 bases at V and 7 bases at J, with 6 bases between. Germline loops: CDR1 LGHDT, CDR2 YNNKEL (reference sequence). The CDR3 is made up of 13 amino acids. The CDR3 DNA sequence: TGTGCCAGCAGCCAAGAGCCATTTGAAAAACTGTTTTTT. It yields the protein CASSQEPFEKLFF.

This clonotype has a handful of counts. The chain links TRBV6-5 to TRBJ1-2; a weak D match, TRBD1 (5 bases). This CDR3 spans 15 amino acids. Germline CDR1 and CDR2: MNHEY and SVGAGI. Trimming took off 2 bases at V and 0 bases at J, with 10 bases between the two ends. CDR3 bases: TGTGCCAGCAGTTACGTTGGGGCAGCTAACTATGGCTACACCTTC. Translated: CASSYVGAANYGYTF.